This paragraph reports one TCR beta chain. This sample is drawn from a study of control samples from healthy donors and cancer patients. Here immunoSEQ multiplex PCR was the method, and the copy in TCRdb shows in-frame clones only, minus some. There are over 200,000 clones in the sample; around 79% occur only once, and roughly 13% lies in the top ten. This CDR3 spans 16 amino acids. The V end was cut by 4 bases, the J end by 0 bases, with 16 bases between. CDR1 is SGHDT, CDR2 YYEEEE, per germline. Sequenced input: PBMCs. The V and J genes are TRBV5-6 and TRBJ1-1; D is undetermined. This TCR was recovered from a woman aged 55-70 years with lung cancer. This CDR3 reads CASSPRSRPMNTEAFF. The CDR3 nucleotides are TGTGCCAGCAGCCCAAGGTCAAGACCGATGAACACTGAAGCTTTCTTT.